This section outlines one T cell receptor (beta chain) sequence together with its context. Repertoires were generated with immunoSEQ multiplex PCR, while TCRdb's copy carries only in-frame clones and drops some. The sample lists roughly 700,000 clones, roughly 88% seen once, with 0.008% to 0.011% in the top ten. The entry originates in a study of shared T cell receptors in the human thymus. V shed 0 bases and J shed 8 bases, with 16 bases lying between them. The CDR3 runs to 16 residues. The germline CDR1 and CDR2 sequences are MNHEY and SVGAGI. These data were also filed under a second study, of human thymus T cells. From that second work: Corrective heart surgery yielded the resections from which the thymus tissue came. In thymic and blood repertoires alike, V and J usage looked biased.

The origin of this receptor is a boy in the first two years of life with a congenital heart defect. The sample taken for sequencing was thymocytes. The genes are TRBV6-5 and TRBJ2-2; possibly TRBD2 for D (7 bases). CDR3 amino acids: CASSYSWGGGQGELFF. In DNA form, the CDR3 reads TGTGCCAGCAGTTACTCGTGGGGAGGGGGTCAGGGGGAGCTGTTTTTT.